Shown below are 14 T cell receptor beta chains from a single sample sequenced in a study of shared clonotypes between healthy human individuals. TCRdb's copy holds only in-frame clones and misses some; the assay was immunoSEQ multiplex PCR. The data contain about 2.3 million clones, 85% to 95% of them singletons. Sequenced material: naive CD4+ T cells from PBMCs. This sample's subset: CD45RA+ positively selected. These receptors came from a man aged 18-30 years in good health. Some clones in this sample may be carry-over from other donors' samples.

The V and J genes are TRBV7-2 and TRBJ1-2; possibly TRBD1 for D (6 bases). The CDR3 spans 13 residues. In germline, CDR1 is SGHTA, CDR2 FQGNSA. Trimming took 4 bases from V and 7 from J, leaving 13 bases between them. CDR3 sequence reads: CASSSDRRRGYTF. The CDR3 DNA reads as TGTGCCAGCAGCTCCGACAGGCGTCGTGGCTACACCTTC.

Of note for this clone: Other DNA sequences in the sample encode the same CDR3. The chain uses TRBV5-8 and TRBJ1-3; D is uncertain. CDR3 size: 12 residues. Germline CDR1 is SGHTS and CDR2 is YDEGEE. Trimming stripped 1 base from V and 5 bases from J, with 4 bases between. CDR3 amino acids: CASSLKRNTIYF. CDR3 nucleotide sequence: TGTGCCAGCAGCTTGAAGAGAAACACCATATATTTT. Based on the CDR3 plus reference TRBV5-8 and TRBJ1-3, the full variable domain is EAGVTQSPTHLIKTRGQQATLRCSPISGHTSVYWYQQALGLGLQFLLWYDEGEERNRGNFPPRFSGRQFPNYSSELNVNALELEDSALYLCASSLKRNTIYFGEGSWLTVV.

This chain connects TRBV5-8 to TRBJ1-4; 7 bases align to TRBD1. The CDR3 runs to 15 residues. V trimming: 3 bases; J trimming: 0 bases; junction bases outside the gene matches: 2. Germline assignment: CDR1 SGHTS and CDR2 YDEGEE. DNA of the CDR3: TGTGCCAGCAGCTCCGGGACAGCAACTAATGAAAAACTGTTTTTT. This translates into CASSSGTATNEKLFF.

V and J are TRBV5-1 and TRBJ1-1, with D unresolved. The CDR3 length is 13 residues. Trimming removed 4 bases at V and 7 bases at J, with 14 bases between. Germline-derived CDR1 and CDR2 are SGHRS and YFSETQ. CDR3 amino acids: CASSLIPASEAFF. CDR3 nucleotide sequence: TGCGCCAGCAGCCTCATACCCGCCAGTGAAGCTTTCTTT.

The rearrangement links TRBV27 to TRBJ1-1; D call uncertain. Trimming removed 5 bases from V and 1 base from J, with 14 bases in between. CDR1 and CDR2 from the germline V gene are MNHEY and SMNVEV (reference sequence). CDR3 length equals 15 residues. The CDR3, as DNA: TGTGCCAGCAGTCCGGGCAGGCAAACGAACACTGAAGCTTTCTTT. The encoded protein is CASSPGRQTNTEAFF.

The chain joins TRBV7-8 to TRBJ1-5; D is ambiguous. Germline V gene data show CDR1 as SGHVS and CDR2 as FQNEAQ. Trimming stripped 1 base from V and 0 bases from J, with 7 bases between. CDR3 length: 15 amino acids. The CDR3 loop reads CASSLGGDSNQPQHF. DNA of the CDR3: TGTGCCAGCAGCTTAGGTGGGGATAGCAATCAGCCCCAGCATTTT. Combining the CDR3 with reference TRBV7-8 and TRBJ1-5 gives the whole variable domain GAGVSQSPRYKVAKRGQDVALRCDPISGHVSLFWYQQALGQGPEFLTYFQNEAQLDKSGLPSDRFFAERPEGSVSTLKIQRTQQEDSAVYLCASSLGGDSNQPQHFGDGTRLSIL.

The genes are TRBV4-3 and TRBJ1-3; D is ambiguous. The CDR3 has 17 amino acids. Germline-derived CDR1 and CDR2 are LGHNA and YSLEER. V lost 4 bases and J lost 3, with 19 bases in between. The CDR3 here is CASSPRRVGMSGNTIYF. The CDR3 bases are TGCGCCAGCAGCCCCCGCCGGGTGGGGATGAGTGGAAACACCATATATTTT.

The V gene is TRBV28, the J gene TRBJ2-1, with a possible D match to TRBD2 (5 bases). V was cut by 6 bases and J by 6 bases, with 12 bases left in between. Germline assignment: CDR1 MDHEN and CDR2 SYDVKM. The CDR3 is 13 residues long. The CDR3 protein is CASRQGGLNEQFF. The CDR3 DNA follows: TGTGCCAGCAGACAAGGAGGTCTCAATGAGCAGTTCTTC. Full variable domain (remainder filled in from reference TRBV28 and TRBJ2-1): DVKVTQSSRYLVKRTGEKVFLECVQDMDHENMFWYRQDPGLGLRLIYFSYDVKMKEKGDIPEGYSVSREKKERFSLILESASTNQTSMYLCASRQGGLNEQFFGPGTRLTVL.

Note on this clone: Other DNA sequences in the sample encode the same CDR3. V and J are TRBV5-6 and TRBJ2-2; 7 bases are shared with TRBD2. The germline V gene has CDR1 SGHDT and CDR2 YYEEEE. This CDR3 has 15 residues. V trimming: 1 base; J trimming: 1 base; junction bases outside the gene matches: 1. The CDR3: CASSLTGGNTGELFF. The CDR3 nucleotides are TGTGCCAGCAGCTTGACGGGAGGGAACACCGGGGAGCTGTTTTTT.

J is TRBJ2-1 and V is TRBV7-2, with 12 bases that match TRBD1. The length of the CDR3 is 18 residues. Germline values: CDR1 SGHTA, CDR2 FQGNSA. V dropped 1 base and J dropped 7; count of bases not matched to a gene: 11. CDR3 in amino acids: CASSLGRGTGGILNEQFF. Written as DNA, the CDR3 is TGTGCCAGCAGCTTAGGTCGCGGGACAGGGGGCATATTGAATGAGCAGTTCTTC. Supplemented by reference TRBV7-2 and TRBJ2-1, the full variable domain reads GAGVSQSPSNKVTEKGKDVELRCDPISGHTALYWYRQSLGQGLEFLIYFQGNSAPDKSGLPSDRFSAERTGGSVSTLTIQRTQQEDSAVYLCASSLGRGTGGILNEQFFGPGTRLTVL.

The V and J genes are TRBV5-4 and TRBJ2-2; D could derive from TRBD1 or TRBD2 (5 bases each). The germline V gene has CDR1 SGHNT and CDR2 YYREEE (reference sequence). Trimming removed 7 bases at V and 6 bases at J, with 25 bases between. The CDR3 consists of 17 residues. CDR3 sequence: CASATSPGPLMAGELFF. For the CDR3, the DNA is TGTGCCAGCGCAACCTCCCCGGGACCCCTCATGGCCGGGGAGCTGTTTTTT. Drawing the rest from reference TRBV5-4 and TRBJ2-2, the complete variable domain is ETGVTQSPTHLIKTRGQQVTLRCSSQSGHNTVSWYQQALGQGPQFIFQYYREEENGRGNFPPRFSGLQFPNYSSELNVNALELDDSALYLCASATSPGPLMAGELFFGEGSRLTVL.

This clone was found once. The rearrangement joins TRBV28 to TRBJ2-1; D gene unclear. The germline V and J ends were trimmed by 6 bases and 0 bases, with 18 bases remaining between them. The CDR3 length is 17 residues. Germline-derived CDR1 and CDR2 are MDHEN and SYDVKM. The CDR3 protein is CASSPGGLLFSYNEQFF. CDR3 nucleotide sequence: TGTGCCAGCAGCCCCGGCGGTCTACTCTTCTCCTACAATGAGCAGTTCTTC.

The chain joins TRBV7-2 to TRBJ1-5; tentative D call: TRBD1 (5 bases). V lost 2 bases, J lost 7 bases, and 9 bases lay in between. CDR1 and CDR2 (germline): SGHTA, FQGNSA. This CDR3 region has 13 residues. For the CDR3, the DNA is TGTGCCAGCAGCTTACTGCGGGGCCAGCCCCAGCATTTT. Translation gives CASSLLRGQPQHF.

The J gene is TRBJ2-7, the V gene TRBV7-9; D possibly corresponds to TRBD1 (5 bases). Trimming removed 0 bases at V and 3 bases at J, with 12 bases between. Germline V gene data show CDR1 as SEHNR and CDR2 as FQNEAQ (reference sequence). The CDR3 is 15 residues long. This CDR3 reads CASSLAAGKDYEQYF. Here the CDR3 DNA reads TGTGCCAGCAGCTTAGCGGCAGGGAAGGACTACGAGCAGTACTTC.